The 23 T cell receptor beta chains below all came from one sample that was sequenced in a study of OX40 agonist ivuxolimab in advanced cancers. The method was immunoSEQ multiplex PCR; TCRdb's version includes in-frame clones alone and lacks a portion of them. This sample has 65,000 to 95,000 clones, with about 90% found just once. Source: CD4+ or CD8+ T cells sorted from blood, taken in a trial of the OX40 agonist ivuxolimab. Receptors originate from an adult with an advanced solid tumor such as melanoma, head and neck, liver or kidney cancer.

The rearrangement links TRBV5-6 to TRBJ1-1; no definite D call. CDR1 is SGHDT and CDR2 is YYEEEE in the germline V gene. The V and J ends lost 0 bases and 6 bases respectively, with 9 bases between them. CDR3 length: 13 residues. The DNA of the CDR3 is TGTGCCAGCAGCTTGGGGGTAGGGTCTGAAGCTTTCTTT. Encoded protein: CASSLGVGSEAFF.

This sequence joins TRBV7-8 and TRBJ1-2; the match to TRBD1 covers 8 bases. This CDR3 comprises 15 residues. V trimming: 5 bases; J trimming: 4 bases; junction bases outside the gene matches: 9. Germline V lookup: CDR1 SGHVS, CDR2 FQNEAQ. CDR3 protein: CASSLTGTGPYGYTF. In DNA, the CDR3 is TGTGCCAGCAGCCTCACCGGGACAGGTCCCTATGGCTACACCTTC.

This clone showed up just once. The chain combines TRBV7-8 with TRBJ2-7; a weak D match, TRBD1 (5 bases). This CDR3 comprises 14 residues. V lost 4 bases and J 1 base, leaving 11 bases between the germline ends. The germline V gene has CDR1 SGHVS and CDR2 FQNEAQ. The DNA for the CDR3 is TGTGCCAGCAGCTCGAGCAGGGTTTCCTACGAGCAGTACTTC. It is translated as CASSSSRVSYEQYF. Based on the CDR3 plus reference TRBV7-8 and TRBJ2-7, the full variable domain is GAGVSQSPRYKVAKRGQDVALRCDPISGHVSLFWYQQALGQGPEFLTYFQNEAQLDKSGLPSDRFFAERPEGSVSTLKIQRTQQEDSAVYLCASSSSRVSYEQYFGPGTRLTVT.

In DNA, the CDR3 is TGTGCCACCCGGGGGGAAGGGAGGGAGACCCAGTACTTC. Protein: CATRGEGRETQYF. This chain links TRBV2 with TRBJ2-5, with 7 bases that match TRBD2. V shed 10 bases, J shed 5 bases, and the junction held 10 bases outside the gene matches. The CDR3 contains 13 residues. From germline, CDR1 is SNHLY and CDR2 FYNNEI. The full variable domain, completed using reference TRBV2 and TRBJ2-5, is EPEVTQTPSHQVTQMGQEVILRCVPISNHLYFYWYRQILGQKVEFLVSFYNNEISEKSEIFDDQFSVERPDGSNFTLKIRSTKLEDSAMYFCATRGEGRETQYFGPGTRLLVL.

The V and J genes are TRBV18 and TRBJ1-1; weak D call: TRBD1 (6 bases). This CDR3 region has 14 residues. CDR1 is KGHSH, CDR2 LQKENI, per germline. The CDR3 is CAAGQSGAGTEAFF. CDR3 DNA: TGTGCTGCGGGTCAGTCGGGGGCTGGGACTGAAGCTTTCTTT.

The chain couples TRBV10-3 to TRBJ2-1; D is possibly TRBD2 (7 bases). V lost 10 bases and J 0 bases, leaving 16 bases between the germline ends. Germline V lookup: CDR1 ENHRY, CDR2 SYGVKD. The CDR3 length is 15 residues. Written as DNA, the CDR3 is TGTGCCACCTGGATAGGGGGGGGCTCCTACAATGAGCAGTTCTTC. Encoded protein: CATWIGGGSYNEQFF.

V is TRBV7-2 and J is TRBJ2-2; no definite D call. Deletions cut 0 bases from V and 7 bases from J, with 9 bases between. Germline V lookup: CDR1 SGHTA, CDR2 FQGNSA. This CDR3 has 14 residues. CDR3 nucleotide sequence: TGTGCCAGCAGCTTAGCAATAGGTAGCGGGGAGCTGTTTTTT. It is translated as CASSLAIGSGELFF.

This clone was seen only once. The V and J genes are TRBV19 and TRBJ2-7, with TRBD1 as a possible D gene (6 bases). CDR3 length: 13 amino acids. V lost 5 bases and J 5 bases, leaving 13 bases between the germline ends. CDR1 is LNHDA and CDR2 is SQIVND in the germline V gene (reference sequence). This CDR3 is CASSLQGFNEQYF. In DNA, the CDR3 is TGTGCCAGTAGTCTACAGGGTTTCAACGAGCAGTACTTC.

This clone was counted a single time. The chain has TRBV5-1 and TRBJ2-3, with no clear D. There are 13 residues in the CDR3. CDR1 and CDR2 from the germline V gene are SGHRS and YFSETQ. Trimming pared 1 base from V and 6 bases from J, leaving 9 bases between. CDR3 region: CASSLLSDDTQYF. CDR3 nucleotides: TGCGCCAGCAGCTTGTTATCCGACGATACGCAGTATTTT.

This clone appeared a few times. The V gene is TRBV19, the J gene TRBJ2-6, with TRBD1 matching 8 bases. After removal of 10 bases from V and 4 bases from J, the junction contained 9 bases not matched to a gene. The germline CDR1 and CDR2 sequences are LNHDA and SQIVND (reference sequence). The CDR3 sequence is 15 residues long. This chain's CDR3 is CATMPRTGGANVLTF. DNA for the CDR3: TGTGCCACCATGCCGAGGACAGGGGGGGCCAACGTCCTGACTTTC.

This chain joins TRBV2 and TRBJ1-1; 8 bases map to TRBD1. The CDR3 has 14 residues. Trimming removed 9 bases from V and 2 bases from J; junction bases left unmatched: 8. CDR1 and CDR2 from the germline V gene are SNHLY and FYNNEI. Written as DNA, the CDR3 is TGTGCCAGTGAATCCGGGACAGGAAACACTGAAGCTTTCTTT. Translation: CASESGTGNTEAFF.

This clone was detected only once. V is TRBV7-2 and J is TRBJ1-1; weak D call: TRBD1 (6 bases). The CDR3 is made up of 13 amino acids. Trimming left V 3 bases short and J 5 bases short, with 10 bases between. Germline V gives CDR1 SGHTA, CDR2 FQGNSA. The CDR3 coding sequence is TGTGCCAGCAGCTTCGGAGGGGGTACTGAAGCTTTCTTT. This encodes CASSFGGGTEAFF.

This clone was seen only a few times. J is TRBJ1-5 and V is TRBV6-5; D possibly corresponds to TRBD1 (6 bases). Germline V gene lookup returns CDR1 MNHEY and CDR2 SVGAGI. This CDR3 has 15 residues. The ends were cut back, 4 bases at V and 4 bases at J, with 14 bases in the middle. Here the CDR3 reads CASSSPGEPNQPQHF. CDR3 sequence (DNA): TGTGCCAGCAGTTCCCCAGGGGAACCAAATCAGCCCCAGCATTTT.

The chain couples TRBV7-8 to TRBJ2-7; TRBD2 agrees at 14 bases. Germline V gene sequence: CDR1 SGHVS, CDR2 FQNEAQ. The CDR3 has 15 amino acids. Germline trimming cut 4 bases from V and 7 bases from J; bases unmatched to any gene: 6. The CDR3 sequence is CASSYRLAGGGEQYF. Written as DNA, the CDR3 is TGTGCCAGCAGCTATCGACTAGCGGGAGGGGGGGAGCAGTACTTC.

The rearrangement links TRBV5-1 to TRBJ2-3, with 12 bases matching TRBD1. Losses at the gene ends were 0 bases for V and 4 bases for J; bases not matched to a gene: 3. The CDR3 spans 16 residues. The germline CDR1 and CDR2 sequences are SGHRS and YFSETQ. CDR3 in amino acids: CASSLAGQGAPDTQYF. CDR3 in DNA: TGCGCCAGCAGCTTGGCGGGACAGGGGGCTCCAGATACGCAGTATTTT.

The chain uses TRBV15 and TRBJ1-2, with D possibly TRBD1 on 5 matching bases. The germline gives CDR1 LNHNV, CDR2 YYDKDF (reference sequence). Trimming shortened V by 4 bases and J by 3 bases, and 9 bases separated the two germline ends. The CDR3 consists of 13 residues. This CDR3 reads CATSKGTDYGYTF. DNA of the CDR3: TGTGCCACCAGCAAAGGGACTGACTATGGCTACACCTTC.

This chain joins TRBV27 and TRBJ2-2, with D perhaps TRBD1 or TRBD2 (7 bases each). Germline lookup yields CDR1 MNHEY and CDR2 SMNVEV (reference sequence). The length of the CDR3 is 18 residues. The V gene lost 3 bases and the J gene lost 4 bases, with 21 bases spanning the gap. The CDR3 coding sequence is TGTGCCAGCAGTTTCTCGGTTCAGGGGGAGGGGGTCACCGGGGAGCTGTTTTTT. This encodes CASSFSVQGEGVTGELFF.

The chain combines TRBV5-1 with TRBJ2-6; D gene ambiguous. Trimming removed 2 bases from V and 0 bases from J, with 6 bases in between. CDR3 length: 15 amino acids. Germline CDR1 SGHRS, CDR2 YFSETQ. CDR3 residues: CASSLSSSGANVLTF. The CDR3 DNA reads as TGCGCCAGCAGCTTATCTAGCTCTGGGGCCAACGTCCTGACTTTC.

This clone appeared a single time. The V and J genes are TRBV5-6 and TRBJ2-1; 16 nucleotides match TRBD2. CDR3 length: 16 residues. The germline V gene encodes CDR1 SGHDT and CDR2 YYEEEE. V gave up 4 bases and J gave up 8 bases; unmatched junction bases: 6. The chain's CDR3 is CASSRDGTSGRDEQFF. CDR3 DNA: TGTGCCAGCAGCAGGGATGGGACTAGCGGGAGGGATGAGCAGTTCTTC.

This chain connects TRBV19 to TRBJ1-5, with 9 bases matching TRBD1. CDR1 LNHDA and CDR2 SQIVND come from the germline V gene (reference sequence). This CDR3 spans 18 amino acids. The V gene end was trimmed by 2 bases and the J gene end by 2 bases; junction bases not matched to a gene: 10. This CDR3 reads CASSIRGTGRVGNQPQHF. In nucleotides, the CDR3 is TGTGCCAGTAGTATAAGAGGGACAGGGAGGGTGGGCAATCAGCCCCAGCATTTT.

The gene calls are TRBV5-1 and TRBJ2-5; 9 bases are shared with TRBD2. V dropped 4 bases and J dropped 11; count of bases not matched to a gene: 12. The CDR3 loop spans 14 amino acids. Germline-derived CDR1 and CDR2 are SGHRS and YFSETQ. CDR3 amino acids: CASSETSGFWEQYF. The CDR3 DNA reads as TGCGCCAGCAGCGAGACTAGCGGTTTTTGGGAGCAGTACTTC.

This rearrangement joins TRBV7-2 to TRBJ2-7; D uncertain. Germline values: CDR1 SGHTA, CDR2 FQGNSA. The CDR3 runs 13 residues. V gave up 0 bases and J gave up 3 bases, with 6 bases separating them. The CDR3 protein is CASSLAPGYEQYF. The CDR3 DNA sequence: TGTGCCAGCAGCTTAGCGCCCGGCTACGAGCAGTACTTC. Full variable domain (missing parts from reference TRBV7-2 and TRBJ2-7): GAGVSQSPSNKVTEKGKDVELRCDPISGHTALYWYRQSLGQGLEFLIYFQGNSAPDKSGLPSDRFSAERTGGSVSTLTIQRTQQEDSAVYLCASSLAPGYEQYFGPGTRLTVT.

V and J are TRBV7-3 and TRBJ2-2; D ambiguous. This CDR3 region has 14 residues. Germline V gene data show CDR1 as SGHTA and CDR2 as FQGTGA. V lost 3 bases to trimming and J lost 1 base, with 6 bases between them. CDR3 sequence (DNA): TGTGCCAGCAGCTTGCAAGTGAACACCGGGGAGCTGTTTTTT. Translated, it gives CASSLQVNTGELFF.